This T cell receptor (beta chain) was found in a study of neoadjuvant nivolumab and ipilimumab in lung cancer (dated by TCRdb to 2020 to 2022). A note on the overall study: Nivolumab was administered intravenously at 3 mg/kg on days 1, 15 and 29, and in the combination arm ipilimumab 1 mg/kg was added on day 1 only. TCR repertoires were compared between pretherapy (baseline) peripheral blood and tumors resected at surgery after neoadjuvant immune checkpoint blockade. Of the roughly 43 patients with operable NSCLC treated in the trial, some 23 were randomized to nivolumab monotherapy and some 21 to nivolumab plus ipilimumab. Matched pretherapy and resected tumor pairs were analyzed for seven patients: four treated with nivolumab and three with nivolumab plus ipilimumab. The primary trial endpoint was the major pathologic response (MPR) rate in the intention-to-treat population in each study arm. Overall study results and their limits: No significant correlation was found between TCR clonality and pathologic tumor regression, and only one major-pathologic-response sample was available for the clonality analysis. Compared with tumor-adjacent uninvolved lung, resected tumors had greater TCR richness and clonality, and increases showed up in more of the dual-therapy-treated tumors. Tumor T-cell richness and clonality rose from pretherapy to surgery in three of three dual-therapy tumors but in only two of four nivolumab-treated tumors. Richness in tumors resected after neoadjuvant therapy showed a positive correlation with pretherapy blood TCR richness (Spearman R ≈ 0.8). A small number of samples underwent TCR sequencing.

The library was generated by the immunoSEQ multiplex PCR assay. As for how the authors treated the data: Repertoires were summarized by richness and clonality, and significantly expanded and contracted clones were identified between pre- and post-therapy samples. The source is immuneACCESS, and TCRdb retained only in-frame sequences with V and J called. Part of the clones is not carried over; for the studies checked, unresolved V genes explain less than half of this, and the remainder is unexplained. Clone size and V and J calls were adopted from that table, with D and trimming inferred from the DNA. The sample yields about 4,700 clones; about 80% were counted once. Roughly 3.3% of the sample is in the top ten clones. This sample's time point label indicates: at surgical resection after neoadjuvant nivolumab +/- ipilimumab. The samples were taken from NEOSTAR, a phase 2 randomized trial in operable NSCLC that tested neoadjuvant nivolumab or nivolumab plus ipilimumab, followed by surgery. At resection, uninvolved lung adjacent to the tumor was collected to act as a matched non-tumor comparison for the TCR repertoires of resected tumors.

According to the germline V gene (reference sequence), CDR1 reads SEHNR and CDR2 reads FQNEAQ. V loses 5 bases at its end and J loses 9 bases; junction bases beyond the gene matches: 16. From its cysteine to its phenylalanine, the CDR3 spans 16 amino acids. Only the CDR3 DNA is retained, 48 bases long and in frame from the first base. A note on this clone: Its target antigen remains unknown. Base qualities are not provided; no much larger clone lies one nucleotide away.

The source material was normal lung tissue adjacent to the tumor, sampled after neoadjuvant nivolumab, alone or with ipilimumab, at or shortly before surgery. The TCR sequence derives from an adult with non-small cell lung cancer. Some clones in this sample may be carry-over from other donors' samples. The chain links TRBV7-9 with TRBJ2-1; TRBD2 matches 7 bases in the middle. The nucleotides are TGTGCCAGCAGCCGCGGTCCGGGACTACCCCTTAGTGAGCAGTTCTTC. This encodes CASSRGPGLPLSEQFF. Outside the CDR3, residues come from the reference TRBV7-9 and TRBJ2-1 proteins, so the full variable domain is: DTGVSQNPRHKITKRGQNVTFRCDPISEHNRLYWYRQTLGQGPEFLTYFQNEAQLEKSRLLSDRFSAERPKGSFSTLEIQRTEQGDSAMYLCASSRGPGLPLSEQFFGPGTRLTVL.